The sequence of this T cell receptor (beta chain) was determined in a study of OX40 agonist ivuxolimab in advanced cancers. Study-wide context: Patient treatment consisted of intravenous ivuxolimab administration every 2 weeks at 0.01 to 10 mg/kg. Partial responses were achieved by three patients, one with hepatocellular carcinoma and two with cutaneous melanoma.

The V segment lost 5 bases and the J segment 1 base; nucleotides outside the gene matches: 0. Germline CDR1 is KGHSH and CDR2 is LQKENI. The CDR3 totals 15 residues. Measured with immunoSEQ multiplex PCR; TCRdb has only the in-frame clones, and not every one. Altogether some 70,000 clones are present, about 88% being singletons, with the ten largest covering 2% to 2.5%. Peripheral blood came from all dose cohorts at three timepoints. This receptor was identified in an adult with an advanced solid tumor such as melanoma, head and neck, liver or kidney cancer. The chain has TRBV18 and TRBJ2-1; 12 bases match TRBD2. The specimen was CD4+ or CD8+ T cells sorted from blood, collected in a trial of the OX40 agonist ivuxolimab. CDR3 residues: CASSGLAGSYNEQFF. The CDR3 bases are TGTGCCAGCTCAGGACTAGCGGGGTCCTACAATGAGCAGTTCTTC.